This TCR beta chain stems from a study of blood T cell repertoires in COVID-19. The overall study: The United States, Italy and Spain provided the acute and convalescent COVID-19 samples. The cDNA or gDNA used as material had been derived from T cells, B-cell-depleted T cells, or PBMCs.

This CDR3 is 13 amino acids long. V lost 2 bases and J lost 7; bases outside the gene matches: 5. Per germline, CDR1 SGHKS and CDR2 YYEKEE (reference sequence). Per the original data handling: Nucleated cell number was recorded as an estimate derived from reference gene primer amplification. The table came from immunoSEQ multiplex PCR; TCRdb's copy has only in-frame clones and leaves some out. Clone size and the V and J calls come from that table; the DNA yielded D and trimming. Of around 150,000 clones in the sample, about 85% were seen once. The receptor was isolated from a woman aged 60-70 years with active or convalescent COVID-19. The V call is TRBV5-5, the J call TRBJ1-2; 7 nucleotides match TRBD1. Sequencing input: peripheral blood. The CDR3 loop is CASSLQGTLGYTF. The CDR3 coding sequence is TGTGCCAGCAGCTTACAGGGGACGCTTGGCTACACCTTC.